The next 27 T cell receptor beta chains were all read from a single sample in a study of blood T cell repertoires in COVID-19. TCRdb's copy holds only in-frame clones and misses some; the assay was immunoSEQ multiplex PCR. The table records over 400,000 clones, roughly nine tenths of them present only once. Source material: PBMCs or T cells enriched from blood (not recorded which). The receptors come from a woman aged 55 to 70 who had recovered from COVID-19.

The chain couples TRBV3-1 (or the pseudogene TRBV3-2) to TRBJ2-7, with D possibly being TRBD2 (5 bases). The CDR3 loop spans 15 amino acids. The ends were cut back, 0 bases at V and 2 bases at J, with 11 bases in the middle. The germline V gene encodes CDR1 LGHDT and CDR2 YNNKEL (reference sequence). The chain's CDR3 is CASSQERASTYEQYF. The CDR3 bases are TGTGCCAGCAGCCAAGAGAGGGCCTCCACCTACGAGCAGTACTTC.

The chain has TRBV7-9 and TRBJ1-1; 9 nucleotides agree with TRBD1. CDR1 and CDR2 (germline): SEHNR, FQNEAQ (reference sequence). The ends lost 4 bases at V and 1 base at J; junction bases unmatched: 4. This CDR3 is built from 15 residues. This chain's CDR3 is CASSSGQGRNTEAFF. DNA for the CDR3: TGTGCCAGCAGCTCGGGACAGGGAAGGAACACTGAAGCTTTCTTT.

This chain joins TRBV6-1 and TRBJ1-4, with 10 bases fitting TRBD1. Germline V gives CDR1 MNHNS, CDR2 SASEGT. The CDR3 loop spans 15 amino acids. V lost 0 bases, J lost 7 bases, and 2 bases stayed unmatched. Written as DNA, the CDR3 is TGTGCCAGCAGTGAAGCCGGGACAGGGGCTGAAAAACTGTTTTTT. The encoded protein is CASSEAGTGAEKLFF.

This chain connects TRBV6-5 to TRBJ2-2, with D hard to call. The CDR3 consists of 14 residues. Between the trimmed V and J ends, which lost 3 bases and 5 bases, there was a span of 10 bases. The germline CDR1 and CDR2 sequences are MNHEY and SVGAGI. The CDR3 loop is CASSYPGGTGELFF. The CDR3 nucleotides read TGTGCCAGCAGTTATCCGGGTGGGACCGGGGAGCTGTTTTTT.

V usage is TRBV6-5 and J usage is TRBJ2-7, with 9 bases that match TRBD2. V lost 2 bases, J lost 2 bases, and 4 bases stayed unmatched. The CDR3 covers 15 residues. The germline V gene encodes CDR1 MNHEY and CDR2 SVGAGI. CDR3 nucleotide sequence: TGTGCCAGCAGTTACAGTAGCGGGGGAACCTACGAGCAGTACTTC. Translation gives CASSYSSGGTYEQYF.

This clone occurred a few times. V is TRBV11-2 and J is TRBJ2-1; TRBD2 matches 9 bases. CDR3 length: 14 amino acids. V lost 1 base, J lost 15 bases, and 10 bases stayed unmatched. The germline V gene encodes CDR1 SGHAT and CDR2 FQNNGV. The CDR3 spells CASSLVAGGPSMFF. CDR3 nucleotides: TGTGCCAGCAGCTTAGTGGCGGGGGGGCCGAGTATGTTCTTC. Supplemented by reference TRBV11-2 and TRBJ2-1, the full variable domain reads EAGVAQSPRYKIIEKRQSVAFWCNPISGHATLYWYQQILGQGPKLLIQFQNNGVVDDSQLPKDRFSAERLKGVDSTLKIQPAKLEDSAVYLCASSLVAGGPSMFFGPGTRLTVL.

The chain has TRBV5-5 and TRBJ2-3; the match to TRBD2 covers 9 bases. CDR1 and CDR2 (germline): SGHKS, YYEKEE (reference sequence). The ends lost 4 bases at V and 7 bases at J; junction bases unmatched: 10. CDR3 size: 15 residues. As DNA, the CDR3 is TGTGCCAGCAGCCCCACTCTAGCGGGGACTAATACGCAGTATTTT. Residues: CASSPTLAGTNTQYF.

The chain links TRBV5-1 to TRBJ1-1; 7 nucleotides line up with TRBD1. Trimming cost V 0 bases and J 4 bases; bases outside gene matches: 3. The length of the CDR3 is 14 residues. In germline, CDR1 is SGHRS, CDR2 YFSETQ. CDR3 nucleotide sequence: TGCGCCAGCAGCTTGGGACAGGGCTTCACTGAAGCTTTCTTT. Amino acids: CASSLGQGFTEAFF.

The rearrangement links TRBV11-2 to TRBJ2-4; TRBD1 aligns across 7 bases. Germline V CDR1 and CDR2: SGHAT, FQNNGV. The CDR3 consists of 15 residues. Trimming took 3 bases from V and 2 from J; bases not matched to a gene: 4. CDR3 sequence: CASSFPTGTKNIQYF. DNA of the CDR3: TGTGCCAGCAGCTTCCCGACAGGGACCAAAAACATTCAGTACTTC.

The rearrangement joins TRBV19 to TRBJ1-1; D may be TRBD1 (6 bases). CDR1 LNHDA and CDR2 SQIVND come from the germline V gene (reference sequence). CDR3 length: 14 amino acids. Trimming removed 7 bases at V and 4 bases at J, with 16 bases between. For the CDR3, the DNA is TGTGCCAGTACCGCGGCAGGGGCTCTCACTGAAGCTTTCTTT. This sequence encodes CASTAAGALTEAFF. Filled out from reference TRBV19 and TRBJ1-1, the complete variable domain reads DGGITQSPKYLFRKEGQNVTLSCEQNLNHDAMYWYRQDPGQGLRLIYYSQIVNDFQKGDIAEGYSVSREKKESFPLTVTSAQKNPTAFYLCASTAAGALTEAFFGQGTRLTVV.

The chain couples TRBV7-2 to TRBJ2-1; TRBD1 matches 7 bases. With 5 bases clipped from V and 9 bases from J, the junction kept 4 bases outside the gene matches. The CDR3 contains 12 residues. Germline V gene data show CDR1 as SGHTA and CDR2 as FQGNSA. The CDR3 bases are TGTGCCAGCAGCCGAGCAGGGGGTGAGCAGTTCTTC. This encodes CASSRAGGEQFF.

The CDR3 DNA reads TGTGCCAGCTCTAGAGCAGTTACCCAGTACTTC. It yields the protein CASSRAVTQYF. V and J are TRBV12-3 or TRBV12-4 and TRBJ2-5; D gene unclear. There are 11 residues in the CDR3. V was shortened by 8 bases and J by 8 bases, with 12 bases between the two germline ends.

This chain connects TRBV24-1 to TRBJ2-2, with TRBD2 as a possible D gene (6 bases). This CDR3 spans 13 amino acids. Looked up from germline, CDR1 is KGHDR and CDR2 is SFDVKD. The V and J ends lost 4 bases and 10 bases respectively, with 12 bases between them. DNA for the CDR3: TGTGCCACCAGTGAGCGGGACTCCATGGAGCTGTTTTTT. Its translation is CATSERDSMELFF.

The chain employs TRBV18 and TRBJ1-2; 10 bases line up with TRBD1. CDR3 length equals 16 residues. The V gene end was trimmed by 6 bases and the J gene end by 5 bases; junction bases not matched to a gene: 12. CDR1 is KGHSH and CDR2 is LQKENI in the germline V gene. In DNA form, the CDR3 reads TGTGCCAGCTCTCCTCCGACAGGGGGCTCGGGATATGGCTACACCTTC. Its protein is CASSPPTGGSGYGYTF.

CDR3: CASSHRLPQVTDTQYF. The CDR3 DNA is TGTGCCAGCAGCCACCGACTACCCCAGGTCACAGATACGCAGTATTTT. The gene calls are TRBV7-8 and TRBJ2-3, with D perhaps TRBD2 (5 bases). There are 16 residues in the CDR3. Trimming removed 5 bases at V and 2 bases at J, with 17 bases between. Germline CDR1 is SGHVS and CDR2 is FQNEAQ. Variable domain in full (rest from reference TRBV7-8 and TRBJ2-3): GAGVSQSPRYKVAKRGQDVALRCDPISGHVSLFWYQQALGQGPEFLTYFQNEAQLDKSGLPSDRFFAERPEGSVSTLKIQRTQQEDSAVYLCASSHRLPQVTDTQYFGPGTRLTVL.

This chain connects TRBV11-2 to TRBJ2-7, with 7 bases aligning to TRBD2. Trimming at V came to 2 bases and at J to 1 base, leaving 11 bases not matched to a gene. This CDR3 has 17 residues. Germline CDR1 is SGHAT and CDR2 is FQNNGV. The CDR3 region has the DNA TGTGCCAGCAGCTTAAGACCCGGGACTACCTTTTCCTACGAGCAGTACTTC. Protein: CASSLRPGTTFSYEQYF.

This chain joins TRBV29-1 and TRBJ1-6; possibly TRBD1 for D (5 bases). V gave up 6 bases and J gave up 7 bases, with 25 bases separating them. The CDR3 is made up of 17 amino acids. Germline V gives CDR1 SQVTM, CDR2 ANQGSEA. CDR3 residues: CSVTLAGAGTQNSPLHF. DNA of the CDR3: TGCAGCGTCACCCTGGCGGGTGCCGGGACTCAAAATTCACCCCTCCACTTT.

The genes are TRBV4-1 and TRBJ1-2, with D maybe TRBD1 (5 bases). CDR1 is MGHRA and CDR2 is YSYEKL in the germline V gene. The CDR3 runs to 15 residues. Trimming left V 1 base short and J 1 base short, with 10 bases between. CDR3 DNA sequence: TGCGCCAGCAGCCAAGCAGGGTTAGTTAACTATGGCTACACCTTC. Encoded protein: CASSQAGLVNYGYTF.

This clone was seen a single time. The chain recombines TRBV19 with TRBJ1-2, with 7 bases lining up with TRBD1. V gave up 3 bases and J gave up 4 bases; unmatched junction bases: 2. Germline values: CDR1 LNHDA, CDR2 SQIVND (reference sequence). The CDR3 runs to 13 residues. As DNA, the CDR3 is TGTGCCAGTAGTATGGGGACAGTCTATGGCTACACCTTC. Its protein product is CASSMGTVYGYTF.

The CDR3 DNA reads TGTGCCAGCAGAAGAGGACAGGGGGGGTACACTGAAGCTTTCTTT. Translating it yields CASRRGQGGYTEAFF. The chain carries TRBV2 and TRBJ1-1, with 10 bases fitting TRBD1. The CDR3 is made up of 15 amino acids. The germline gives CDR1 SNHLY, CDR2 FYNNEI. Trimming removed 6 bases from V and 3 bases from J; junction bases left unmatched: 7.

The V gene is TRBV12-5, the J gene TRBJ2-2, with D uncertain. Germline V gives CDR1 LGHNT, CDR2 FRNRAP. V was trimmed by 0 bases and J by 6 bases, leaving 8 bases between them. This CDR3 is 14 amino acids long. For the CDR3, the DNA is TGTGCTAGTGGTTTGGTGGTCTCGGCCGGGGAGCTGTTTTTT. Amino acids: CASGLVVSAGELFF.

The rearrangement links TRBV28 to TRBJ2-7; tentative D call: TRBD2 (5 bases). The CDR3 is 15 residues long. V gave up 2 bases and J gave up 6 bases, with 17 bases separating them. Germline V gene lookup returns CDR1 MDHEN and CDR2 SYDVKM. The chain's CDR3 is CASSLLRALLSEQYF. CDR3 nucleotides: TGTGCCAGCAGTTTACTGAGGGCCCTCCTCTCCGAGCAGTACTTC. Based on the CDR3 plus reference TRBV28 and TRBJ2-7, the full variable domain is DVKVTQSSRYLVKRTGEKVFLECVQDMDHENMFWYRQDPGLGLRLIYFSYDVKMKEKGDIPEGYSVSREKKERFSLILESASTNQTSMYLCASSLLRALLSEQYFGPGTRLTVT.

The V gene is TRBV13, the J gene TRBJ2-3; TRBD2 agrees at 8 bases. Per the germline V gene, CDR1 is PRHDT and CDR2 is FYEKMQ (reference sequence). V gave up 6 bases and J gave up 2 bases; unmatched junction bases: 10. This CDR3 contains 16 residues. Written as DNA, the CDR3 is TGTGCCAGCAGTAGAAGGGCCGGGGGGGACACAGATACGCAGTATTTT. Amino acids: CASSRRAGGDTDTQYF.

The chain combines TRBV5-4 with TRBJ1-1; the match to TRBD1 covers 8 bases. Germline loops: CDR1 SGHNT, CDR2 YYREEE (reference sequence). This CDR3 is built from 15 residues. V lost 3 bases and J lost 4; bases outside the gene matches: 8. CDR3 in amino acids: CASSSSQGGSTEAFF. Written as DNA, the CDR3 is TGTGCCAGCAGCTCTTCACAGGGGGGAAGCACTGAAGCTTTCTTT.

The chain is built from TRBV2 and TRBJ1-5; 8 nucleotides align to TRBD1. Per the germline V gene, CDR1 is SNHLY and CDR2 is FYNNEI. Unmatched junction bases numbered 7, after V lost 7 bases and J lost 5 bases. This CDR3 comprises 14 residues. The chain's CDR3 is CASTDRGGYQPQHF. In DNA form, the CDR3 reads TGTGCCAGCACCGACAGGGGAGGCTATCAGCCCCAGCATTTT.

This chain connects TRBV30 to TRBJ1-1; D is undetermined. Germline V lookup: CDR1 GTSNPN, CDR2 SVGIG (reference sequence). V was clipped by 0 bases and J by 3 bases, with 8 bases between them. CDR3 length: 13 residues. The CDR3 loop is CAWSVARYTEAFF. As DNA, the CDR3 is TGTGCCTGGAGTGTAGCGCGATACACTGAAGCTTTCTTT.

The chain joins TRBV6-7 to TRBJ2-7; 11 bases fit TRBD1. Being an ORF, TRBV6-7 has a function that is uncertain. The CDR3 spans 19 residues. V lost 4 bases and J lost 7; bases outside the gene matches: 21. The CDR3 DNA reads TGTGCCAGCAGTTCAATGATACCTAGGACAGGGGGCGAAGTTTGGGAGCAGTACGTC. Protein product: CASSSMIPRTGGEVWEQYV.